This T cell receptor (beta chain) was recorded in a study of glioma-infiltrating T cells after dendritic cell vaccination. Time point described: after dendritic cell vaccination, including at tumor progression/relapse. All glioblastoma patients lacked an isocitrate dehydrogenase mutation. The CDR3 contains 10 residues. The V gene's germline CDR1 is GTSNPN and CDR2 SVGIG (reference sequence). V gave up 2 bases and J gave up 7 bases, with 6 bases separating them. Study-wide results and caveats: The cohort had few patients with full blood and tumor sets. Survival was not directly related to TCR clonality in these patients.

Assay: immunoSEQ multiplex PCR; the TCRdb copy retains only in-frame clones and omits some. Here the sample spans about 110,000 clones, 90% being singletons. In the case of this clone: Antigen: not known.

This TCR was sampled from a human donor with glioblastoma. Sequenced here: blood, sampled after dendritic cell vaccination. This sequence joins TRBV30 and TRBJ2-7; no reliable D call. The CDR3 protein is CAWSKREQYF. The DNA for the CDR3 is TGTGCCTGGAGTAAGCGAGAGCAGTACTTC. The variable domain in full, completed from reference TRBV30 and TRBJ2-7, reads SQTIHQWPATLVQPVGSPLSLECTVEGTSNPNLYWYRQAAGRGLQLLFYSVGIGQISSEVPQNLSASRPQDRQFILSSKKLLLSDSGFYLCAWSKREQYFGPGTRLTVT.